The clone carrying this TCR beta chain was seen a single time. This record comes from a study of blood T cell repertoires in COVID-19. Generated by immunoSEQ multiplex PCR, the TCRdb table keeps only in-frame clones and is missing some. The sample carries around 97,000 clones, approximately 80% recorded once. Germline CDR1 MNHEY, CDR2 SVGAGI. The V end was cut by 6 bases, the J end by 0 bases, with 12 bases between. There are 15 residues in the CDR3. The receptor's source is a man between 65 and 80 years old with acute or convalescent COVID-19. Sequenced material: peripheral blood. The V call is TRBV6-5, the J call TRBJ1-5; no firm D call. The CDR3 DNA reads TGTGCCAGCAGCGTTAGTAGTTATAGCAATCAGCCCCAGCATTTT. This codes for CASSVSSYSNQPQHF.